This T cell receptor (beta chain) was sequenced during a study of control samples from healthy donors and cancer patients. Germline V gene data show CDR1 as MNHNY and CDR2 as SVGAGI (reference sequence). The CDR3 is 14 amino acids. V was shortened by 2 bases and J by 5 bases, with 12 bases between the two germline ends. TCRdb keeps only in-frame clones here, not all; method: immunoSEQ multiplex PCR. This sample has around 100,000 clones, with roughly 90% found just once. This clonotype was obtained from a human donor in good health. The donor label of this sample is uncertain. The sequencing sample was made of blood. This chain uses TRBV6-6 with TRBJ2-5; a weak D match, TRBD1 (5 bases). The CDR3 DNA is TGTGCCAGCAGTTACAGGGGTGGACGGGAGACCCAGTACTTC. This sequence encodes CASSYRGGRETQYF.